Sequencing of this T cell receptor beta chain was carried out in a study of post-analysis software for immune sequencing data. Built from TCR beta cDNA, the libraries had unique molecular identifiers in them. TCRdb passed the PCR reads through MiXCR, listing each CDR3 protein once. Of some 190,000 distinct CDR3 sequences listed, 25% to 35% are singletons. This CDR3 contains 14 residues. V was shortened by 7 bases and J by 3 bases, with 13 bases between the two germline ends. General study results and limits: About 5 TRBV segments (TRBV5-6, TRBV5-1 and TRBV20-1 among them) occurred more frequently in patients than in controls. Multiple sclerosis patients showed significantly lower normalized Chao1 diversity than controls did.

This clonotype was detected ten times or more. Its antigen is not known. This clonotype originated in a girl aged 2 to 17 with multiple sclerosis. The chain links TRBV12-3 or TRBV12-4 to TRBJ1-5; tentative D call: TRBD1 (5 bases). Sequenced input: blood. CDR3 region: CASTMGGVNQPQHF. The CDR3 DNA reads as TGTGCCAGCACCATGGGGGGGGTCAATCAGCCCCAGCATTTT.